This note documents a single T cell receptor beta chain sequence. Only a few counts were recorded for this clonotype. Its antigen is unknown. The input lacks base qualities; no much larger clone sits a single base away. These data are taken from a study of T-cell reconstitution after alpha-beta-depleted transplantation in children (dated by TCRdb to the mid-2010s). Turning to the overall study: The study quantitatively tracked T-cell immune reconstitution after TCRalphabeta/CD19-depleted allogeneic hematopoietic cell transplantation in children using TCR repertoire profiling.

Measured from the cysteine to the phenylalanine, the CDR3 is 14 residues long. Of all the DNA, just the CDR3 is kept, 42 bases in frame from base 1. A distance of 12 bases separates the germline ends of V and J, which lose 2 bases and 4 bases respectively. The germline V gene provides CDR1 SGHDT and CDR2 YYEEEE. Library method: PCR. Sequencing was carried out with an Illumina HiSeq 2500. TCR libraries were prepared with molecular barcoding, using unique molecular identifiers to normalize TCRbeta repertoire quantification. TCRdb itself trimmed the public reads at Q25 with fastp, ran MiXCR and retained productive beta chains. Rows are combined by CDR3 protein, so each entry shows the most common genes and DNA. For this sample there are about 540,000 distinct CDR3 sequences; around 17% appear just once. The ten largest clones capture more than 2.5% of the sample.

The source of this sequence is a human donor who donated a stem cell graft to a child with acute lymphoblastic leukemia. Recombination joined TRBV5-6 with TRBJ1-1, with no reliable assignment of the D segment. Sequenced material: PBMCs from the stem cell graft donor, taken from the stem cell graft. In nucleotide form, the sequence is TGTGCCAGCAGCTTCAGATCCCGGAGCACTGAAGCTTTCTTT. This sequence encodes CASSFRSRSTEAFF. With all but the CDR3 taken from the reference TRBV5-6 and TRBJ1-1 genes, the full variable domain is: DAGVTQSPTHLIKTRGQQVTLRCSPKSGHDTVSWYQQALGQGPQFIFQYYEEEERQRGNFPDRFSGHQFPNYSSELNVNALLLGDSALYLCASSFRSRSTEAFFGQGTRLTVV.